This T cell receptor (beta chain) was profiled in a study of blood T cell repertoires in COVID-19. Study summary: The study drew acute and convalescent COVID-19 samples from the United States, Italy and Spain. Nucleic acid was either cDNA or gDNA, and it came from T cells, B-cell-depleted T cells, or PBMCs.

Source study methods: Amplification from reference gene primers served as the basis for estimated nucleated cell counts. The table came from immunoSEQ multiplex PCR; TCRdb's copy has only in-frame clones and leaves some out. The DNA was the basis for D and trimming; V, J and clone size are from that table. The repertoire has about 220,000 clones, about 85% of them found once; the top ten carry 15% to 20%. The CDR3 has 16 amino acids. Per the germline V gene, CDR1 is LNHDA and CDR2 is SQIVND (reference sequence). Trimming at V came to 3 bases and at J to 6 bases, leaving 12 bases not matched to a gene.

The chain is built from TRBV19 and TRBJ2-3, with 7 bases aligning to TRBD1. The sequencing input was peripheral blood. The receptor comes from a man aged 25-40 years with active or convalescent COVID-19. The CDR3 protein is CASSILHRGNWDTQYF. The CDR3 nucleotides read TGTGCCAGTAGTATCCTGCACAGGGGTAATTGGGATACGCAGTATTTT.